This T cell receptor beta chain came from a study of vaccination and CD4 T cells after COVID-19. Treatment noted: approximately nine-day PBMC culture with coronavirus spike peptide pools or control peptides (ViraFEST assay). Expanded clonotypes were found by TCR sequencing after peptide-pool stimulation (ViraFEST). Positive PCR dates spanned March to December 2020, predating US Alpha, Beta and Delta variants. PBMCs, plated at around 2 million per well, were grown in the presence of roughly 10 IU/ml IL-2 and 8.5 to 10 ug/ml peptide pools. V gave up 5 bases and J gave up 3 bases; unmatched junction bases: 7. The CDR3 runs to 15 residues. This clonotype is medium-sized by share. Its antigen is unidentified. Cultured CD4+ T cell DNA was sequenced using the Oncomine TCR Beta short-read assay. Genomic DNA was isolated from cultured CD4+ T cells. In TCRdb, the PCR reads were re-called with MiXCR into one record per CDR3 protein. The table includes some 4,600 distinct CDR3 sequences, around a fifth detected once.

Source material: CD4+ T cells from blood, cultured in vitro. This chain connects TRBV12-3 or TRBV12-4 to TRBJ2-7, with 10 bases aligning to TRBD1. This clonotype originated in a human donor who had recovered from COVID-19. As DNA, the CDR3 is TGTGCCAGCAGTCTTCGGACAGGGGGGAACTACGAGCAGTACTTC. Its translation: CASSLRTGGNYEQYF.